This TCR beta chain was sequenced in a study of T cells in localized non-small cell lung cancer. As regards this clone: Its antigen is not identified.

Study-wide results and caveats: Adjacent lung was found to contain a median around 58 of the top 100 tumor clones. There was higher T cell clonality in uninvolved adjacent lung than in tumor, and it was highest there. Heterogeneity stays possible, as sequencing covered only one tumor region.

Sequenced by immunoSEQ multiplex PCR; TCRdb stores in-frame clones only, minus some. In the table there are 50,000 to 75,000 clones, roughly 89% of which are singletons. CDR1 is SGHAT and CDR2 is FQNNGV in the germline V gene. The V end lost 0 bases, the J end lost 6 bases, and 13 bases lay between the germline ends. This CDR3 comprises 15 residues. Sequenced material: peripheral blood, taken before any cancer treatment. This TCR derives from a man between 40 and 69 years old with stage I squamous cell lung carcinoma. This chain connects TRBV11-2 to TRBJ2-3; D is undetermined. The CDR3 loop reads CASSLEWAGTDTQYF. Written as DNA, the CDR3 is TGTGCCAGCAGCTTAGAGTGGGCAGGAACCGATACGCAGTATTTT. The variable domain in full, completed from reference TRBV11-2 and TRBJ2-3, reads EAGVAQSPRYKIIEKRQSVAFWCNPISGHATLYWYQQILGQGPKLLIQFQNNGVVDDSQLPKDRFSAERLKGVDSTLKIQPAKLEDSAVYLCASSLEWAGTDTQYFGPGTRLTVL.